The clone carrying this TCR beta chain showed up just a few times. Its target is unknown. The record originates from a study of vaccination and CD4 T cells after COVID-19. Study summary: Investigators drew the post-COVID samples a median around 100 days after diagnosis, with a range of 35 to 161.

As for treatment: roughly ten-day PBMC culture with coronavirus spike peptide pools or control peptides (ViraFEST assay). The CDR3 runs 15 residues. V was trimmed by 0 bases and J by 0 bases, leaving 11 bases between them. The germline gives CDR1 DFQATT, CDR2 SNEGSKA (reference sequence). Scientists ran DNA taken from cultured CD4+ T cells through the Oncomine TCR Beta short-read assay for sequencing. From CD4+ T cells that had been cultured, genomic DNA was extracted. TCRdb called the PCR reads again in MiXCR, with one record for every CDR3 protein. The sample shows roughly 20,000 distinct CDR3 sequences, more than 45% of them seen only once.

The clonotype originates from a human donor who had recovered from COVID-19. The material sequenced was CD4+ T cells from blood, cultured in vitro. The chain recombines TRBV20-1 with TRBJ1-1; a weak D match, TRBD1 (5 bases). The chain's CDR3 is CSARETGQMNTEAFF. Written as DNA, the CDR3 is TGCAGTGCTAGAGAAACTGGACAAATGAACACTGAAGCTTTCTTT.